This T cell receptor beta chain emerged from a study of a mutant IDH1 vaccine in newly diagnosed glioma. The CDR3 has 15 amino acids. Trimming at V came to 6 bases and at J to 7 bases, leaving 9 bases not matched to a gene. The germline V gene has CDR1 SNHLY and CDR2 FYNNEI. As to time point: week 5, during vaccination. Topical imiquimod accompanied each vaccine dose, which consisted of 300 ug of mutant IDH1 20-mer peptide. The donors had new WHO grade 3 or 4 astrocytomas; these were IDH1-mutant and ATRX-lost. In regard to this clone: Its antigen remains unidentified.

The assay was immunoSEQ multiplex PCR, and TCRdb's table has in-frame clones only and misses some. The sample includes 45,000 to 70,000 clones, around 80% of them seen just once. The sample consisted of PBMCs, taken from a glioma patient whose treatment included an IDH1 peptide vaccine. The chain combines TRBV2 with TRBJ2-2; 9 nucleotides align to TRBD1. The sequence derives from a man between 25 and 39 years old with glioma. CDR3 DNA sequence: TGTGCCAGCAGGGGGGGGACAGGGTCCTTCGGGGAGCTGTTTTTT. Translating gives CASRGGTGSFGELFF.